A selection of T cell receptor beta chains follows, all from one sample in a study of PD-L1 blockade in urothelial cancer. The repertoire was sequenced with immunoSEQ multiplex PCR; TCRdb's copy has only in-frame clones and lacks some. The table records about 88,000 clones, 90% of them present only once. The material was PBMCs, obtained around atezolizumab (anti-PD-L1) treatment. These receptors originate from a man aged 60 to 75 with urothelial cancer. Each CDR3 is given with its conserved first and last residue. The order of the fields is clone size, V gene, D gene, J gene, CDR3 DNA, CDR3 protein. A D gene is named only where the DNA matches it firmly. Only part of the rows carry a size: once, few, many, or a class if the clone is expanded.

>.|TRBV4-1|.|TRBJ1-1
TGCGCCAGCAGCCAAGATCTGGATCTAGCTTATACTGAAGCTTTCTTT
CASSQDLDLAYTEAFF
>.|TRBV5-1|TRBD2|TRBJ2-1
TGCGCCAGCAGCATGGGTCGGGGGGACTACAATGAGCAGTTCTTC
CASSMGRGDYNEQFF
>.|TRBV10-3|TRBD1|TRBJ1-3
TGTGCCATCAGAAACGGACAGGGAGGAGACACCATATATTTT
CAIRNGQGGDTIYF
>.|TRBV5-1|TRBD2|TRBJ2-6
TGCGCCAGCAGCTTAGCGGGGAGCTCTGGGGCCAACGTCCTGACTTTC
CASSLAGSSGANVLTF
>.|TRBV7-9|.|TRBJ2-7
TGTGCCAGCCAGAATCAGGTAGGAGGCGAGCAGTACTTC
CASQNQVGGEQYF
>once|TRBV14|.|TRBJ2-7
TGTGCCAGCAGCCAGGGGCTTCCGGGGGACGAGCAGTACTTC
CASSQGLPGDEQYF
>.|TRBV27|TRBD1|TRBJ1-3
TGTGCCAGCGGCAAAGACAGGGGAATGTTCAACACCATATATTTT
CASGKDRGMFNTIYF
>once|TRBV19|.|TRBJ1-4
TGTGCCAGTGGGGTTACCCGGGCCACGGCGGGGGAACTGTTTTTT
CASGVTRATAGELFF
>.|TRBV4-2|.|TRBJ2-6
TGTGCCAGCAGCCAAGAGCCGACGAGGAGCTCTGGGGCCAACGTCCTGACTTTC
CASSQEPTRSSGANVLTF
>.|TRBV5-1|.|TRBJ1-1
TGCGCCAGCAGCTTCAATACAGGGAACACTGAAGCTTTCTTT
CASSFNTGNTEAFF
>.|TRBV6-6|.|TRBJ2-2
TGTGCCAGCAACGCAGGGATCACCGGGGAGCTGTTTTTT
CASNAGITGELFF
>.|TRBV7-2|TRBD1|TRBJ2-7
TGTGCCAGCAGCTCGGGACAGGGAGAGGACGAGCAGTACTTC
CASSSGQGEDEQYF
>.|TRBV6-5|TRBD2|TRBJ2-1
TGTGCCAGCAGTAGCGGGGGCCCCTCCTACAATGAGCAGTTCTTC
CASSSGGPSYNEQFF
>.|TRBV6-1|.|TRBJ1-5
TGTGCCAGCAGTGGGGAGAACAGGAGGGCGGGGCAGCCCCAGCATTTT
CASSGENRRAGQPQHF
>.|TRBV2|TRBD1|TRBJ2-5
TGTGCCAGCAAATCTCGGACAGGGGGCCAAGAGACCCAGTACTTC
CASKSRTGGQETQYF
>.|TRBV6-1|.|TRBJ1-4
TGTGCCAGCAGCGACAGGAAACTGTTTTTT
CASSDRKLFF
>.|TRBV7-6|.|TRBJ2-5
TGTGCCAGCAGCCCACCCTCCGGGACAACCAGGGGAGAGACCCAGTACTTC
CASSPPSGTTRGETQYF
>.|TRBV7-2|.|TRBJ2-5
TGTGCCAGCACCCACCCCGGACAGCCCTCCCAGTACTTC
CASTHPGQPSQYF
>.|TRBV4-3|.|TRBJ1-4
TGCGCCAGCAGCGGTGGGGCAGGGGAAAAACTGTTTTTT
CASSGGAGEKLFF
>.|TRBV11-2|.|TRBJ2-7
TGTGCCACCAGCTGGGCAGTTAACTACGAGCAGTACTTC
CATSWAVNYEQYF